This entry is about one T cell receptor (beta chain). This sample is drawn from a study of blood T cell repertoires in COVID-19. V lost 0 bases and J lost 2; bases outside the gene matches: 4. This CDR3 has 15 residues. In germline, CDR1 is SGHDN, CDR2 FVKESK. The assay was immunoSEQ multiplex PCR, and TCRdb's table has in-frame clones only and misses some. The sample shows 45,000 to 50,000 clones, roughly 80% of them seen only once. Sample: peripheral blood. The genes are TRBV14 and TRBJ2-7; 7 bases line up with TRBD1. The clonotype was recovered from a man aged 55 to 70 with active COVID-19. For the CDR3, the DNA is TGTGCCAGCAGCCAAGAGATCGGGACAGCCTACGAGCAGTACTTC. Translation: CASSQEIGTAYEQYF. The full variable domain, rest sourced from reference TRBV14 and TRBJ2-7, is EAGVTQFPSHSVIEKGQTVTLRCDPISGHDNLYWYRRVMGKEIKFLLHFVKESKQDESGMPNNRFLAERTGGTYSTLKVQPAELEDSGVYFCASSQEIGTAYEQYFGPGTRLTVT.